A single sample gave rise to the 15 T cell receptor beta chains below, sequenced in a study of blood T cell repertoires in COVID-19. Method: immunoSEQ multiplex PCR; TCRdb's copy keeps in-frame clones and lacks some. This sample carries around 260,000 clones, roughly 86% of them seen once, and the ten largest clones take around 9.1%. The sequenced sample consisted of peripheral blood. The source of these receptors is a man in his forties who had recovered from COVID-19.

V and J are TRBV19 and TRBJ2-3; TRBD2 might be the D (5 bases). Trimming left V 3 bases short and J 2 bases short, with 9 bases between. Germline V CDR1 and CDR2: LNHDA, SQIVND (reference sequence). This CDR3 is 14 amino acids long. The CDR3 region is CASSIGGFTDTQYF. The CDR3 nucleotides are TGTGCCAGTAGTATTGGCGGGTTCACAGATACGCAGTATTTT.

The chain couples TRBV7-6 to TRBJ1-1; D unclear. In germline, CDR1 is SGHVS, CDR2 FNYEAQ. Trimming pared 3 bases from V and 5 bases from J, leaving 19 bases between. The CDR3 consists of 16 residues. The CDR3 protein is CASSLGAGLGTTEAFF. The CDR3 DNA is TGTGCCAGCAGCTTGGGAGCGGGCCTCGGAACGACTGAAGCTTTCTTT.

This clone was picked up one time. V and J are TRBV30 and TRBJ1-1; TRBD1 aligns across 7 bases. V gave up 0 bases and J gave up 4 bases; unmatched junction bases: 8. There are 15 residues in the CDR3. The germline CDR1 and CDR2 sequences are GTSNPN and SVGIG (reference sequence). CDR3 loop: CAWSVPNRGSTEAFF. The CDR3 nucleotides read TGTGCCTGGAGTGTACCTAACAGGGGTAGCACTGAAGCTTTCTTT.

The V and J genes are TRBV19 and TRBJ1-2; D gene unclear. The CDR3 extends over 15 amino acids. Trimming pared 1 base from V and 7 bases from J, leaving 16 bases between. The germline CDR1 and CDR2 sequences are LNHDA and SQIVND (reference sequence). This CDR3 is CASSIVSGLSGGYTF. DNA for the CDR3: TGTGCCAGTAGTATAGTGAGCGGCCTGAGTGGTGGCTACACCTTC.

This clone was detected once. The V gene is TRBV4-1, the J gene TRBJ2-7, with 9 bases lining up with TRBD2. CDR3 size: 19 residues. The ends lost 1 base at V and 5 bases at J; junction bases unmatched: 18. Germline CDR1 MGHRA, CDR2 YSYEKL. In DNA form, the CDR3 reads TGCGCCAGCAGCCAAGTCCCCCCCCTAGCGGGAAGTCGGCGGGACGAGCAGTACTTC. This translates into CASSQVPPLAGSRRDEQYF.

V and J are TRBV27 and TRBJ2-3, with TRBD1 matching 7 bases. This CDR3 spans 14 amino acids. Germline V gives CDR1 MNHEY, CDR2 SMNVEV (reference sequence). Germline trimming cut 5 bases from V and 2 bases from J; bases unmatched to any gene: 4. Here the CDR3 reads CASSLGQLTDTQYF. CDR3 DNA: TGTGCCAGCAGTCTGGGACAGCTCACAGATACGCAGTATTTT.

The rearrangement uses TRBV5-1 and TRBJ2-7; 8 positions agree with TRBD1. This CDR3 spans 15 amino acids. Germline-derived CDR1 and CDR2 are SGHRS and YFSETQ. V gave up 4 bases and J gave up 3 bases; unmatched junction bases: 9. This CDR3 is CASSTGQGSFYEQYF. CDR3 bases: TGCGCCAGCAGCACCGGACAGGGATCTTTCTACGAGCAGTACTTC.

J is TRBJ2-3 and V is TRBV24-1; possible D gene TRBD1, 6 bases. The CDR3 sequence is 13 residues long. Between the trimmed V and J ends, which lost 9 bases and 2 bases, there was a span of 11 bases. Germline assignment: CDR1 KGHDR and CDR2 SFDVKD. CDR3 region: CATQGQPTDTQYF. The CDR3 DNA sequence: TGTGCCACCCAGGGACAACCCACAGATACGCAGTATTTT.

The chain employs TRBV20-1 and TRBJ2-3; a weak D match, TRBD2 (6 bases). Trimming removed 6 bases at V and 6 bases at J, with 10 bases between. The germline gives CDR1 DFQATT, CDR2 SNEGSKA (reference sequence). CDR3 size: 11 residues. CDR3 sequence reads: CSAIAEDTQYF. The CDR3 bases are TGCAGTGCGATAGCGGAGGATACGCAGTATTTT.

This chain joins TRBV5-1 and TRBJ2-3; a weak D match, TRBD2 (6 bases). The germline V gene encodes CDR1 SGHRS and CDR2 YFSETQ. This CDR3 is 16 amino acids long. V lost 6 bases to trimming and J lost 4 bases, with 21 bases between them. The CDR3 is CASTPLEASVADTQYF. Written as DNA, the CDR3 is TGCGCCAGCACCCCTTTGGAGGCTAGCGTAGCAGATACGCAGTATTTT.

This chain links TRBV6-6 with TRBJ2-1; the D is unclear. The CDR3 is 11 residues long. Germline V CDR1 and CDR2: MNHNY, SVGAGI (reference sequence). Trimming pared 6 bases from V and 9 bases from J, leaving 9 bases between. Here the CDR3 reads CASSQPGEQFF. CDR3 sequence (DNA): TGTGCCAGCAGCCAACCGGGTGAGCAGTTCTTC.

The CDR3 DNA sequence: TGTGCCAGCAGGGACAGGCTGCCGGATGGCGAGCAGTACTTC. Protein product: CASRDRLPDGEQYF. The chain couples TRBV5-4 to TRBJ2-7; 7 bases are shared with TRBD1. Germline CDR1 and CDR2: SGHNT and YYREEE (reference sequence). V shed 5 bases, J shed 6 bases, and the junction held 11 bases outside the gene matches. This CDR3 is 14 amino acids long.

The V gene is TRBV7-2, the J gene TRBJ1-4; 8 bases align to TRBD1. V shed 4 bases, J shed 4 bases, and the junction held 5 bases outside the gene matches. Germline V gene sequence: CDR1 SGHTA, CDR2 FQGNSA. CDR3 length: 15 residues. CDR3 DNA: TGTGCCAGCAGCTGGAAACAGGGGGTTAATGAAAAACTGTTTTTT. Translating it yields CASSWKQGVNEKLFF.

The chain carries TRBV4-1 and TRBJ1-4; 7 positions match TRBD1. The V segment lost 2 bases and the J segment 3 bases; nucleotides outside the gene matches: 9. This CDR3 contains 17 residues. Looked up from germline, CDR1 is MGHRA and CDR2 is YSYEKL. CDR3 DNA: TGCGCCAGCAGCCAACCAAGACAGGGTTCATCTAATGAAAAACTGTTTTTT. It yields the protein CASSQPRQGSSNEKLFF.

J is TRBJ2-1 and V is TRBV5-1; TRBD1 matches at 7 bases. This CDR3 contains 15 residues. The junction had 12 bases not matched to a gene; V was cut back by 2 bases and J by 10 bases. Germline CDR1 and CDR2: SGHRS and YFSETQ. The CDR3 region has the DNA TGCGCCAGCAGCTTCCCTAAGGGGGCTCCGGGGGAGCAGTTCTTC. Translated, it gives CASSFPKGAPGEQFF. Variable domain in full (rest from reference TRBV5-1 and TRBJ2-1): KAGVTQTPRYLIKTRGQQVTLSCSPISGHRSVSWYQQTPGQGLQFLFEYFSETQRNKGNFPGRFSGRQFSNSRSEMNVSTLELGDSALYLCASSFPKGAPGEQFFGPGTRLTVL.